A selection of T cell receptor beta chains follows, all from one sample in a study of shared clonotypes between healthy human individuals. Here immunoSEQ multiplex PCR was the method, and the copy in TCRdb shows in-frame clones only, minus some. The sample consists of under 2,000,000 clones, less than 95% of them appearing once. Sequencing was done on a sample of naive CD8+ T cells sorted from blood. The source of these receptors is a man in his late teens or twenties in good health. Both conserved end residues are part of each CDR3. The D gene is left open where the match is weak. Only part of the rows carry a size: once, few, many, or a class if the clone is expanded.

D,size,V,J,CDR3,DNA
NA,once,TRBV7-2,TRBJ2-1,CASSLEVAYNEQFF,TGTGCCAGCAGCTTAGAGGTAGCCTACAATGAGCAGTTCTTC
NA,NA,TRBV2,TRBJ2-3,CASRISTDTQYF,TGTGCCAGCCGCATCAGCACAGATACGCAGTATTTT
NA,few,TRBV27,TRBJ2-2,CASSWNTGELFF,TGTGCCAGCAGTTGGAACACCGGGGAGCTGTTTTTT
NA,NA,TRBV6-5,TRBJ1-4,CASSETLDRGVF,TGTGCCAGCAGCGAAACTCTTGACAGAGGGGTTTTT
TRBD2,NA,TRBV27,TRBJ2-3,CASTLISGSADTQYF,TGTGCCAGCACCCTTATTAGCGGGAGTGCAGATACGCAGTATTTT
NA,NA,TRBV6-6,TRBJ2-1,CASRDYNEQFF,TGTGCCAGCAGGGACTACAATGAGCAGTTCTTC
TRBD1,NA,TRBV19,TRBJ2-3,CASGTGTTDTQYF,TGTGCCAGTGGGACAGGGACTACAGATACGCAGTATTTT
TRBD2,NA,TRBV7-8,TRBJ2-3,CASSFRLAGVTDTQYF,TGTGCCAGCAGCTTTCGACTAGCGGGGGTCACAGATACGCAGTATTTT
NA,once,TRBV11-2,TRBJ2-7,CASSMVRGGEQYF,TGTGCCAGCAGCATGGTTCGGGGTGGCGAGCAGTACTTC
NA,NA,TRBV27,TRBJ1-2,CASSPGSRYGYTF,TGTGCCAGCAGCCCCGGGTCCCGGTATGGCTACACCTTC
NA,NA,TRBV9,TRBJ2-7,CASSSRRLTLYEQYF,TGTGCCAGCAGCTCCCGGCGGCTGACACTCTACGAGCAGTACTTC
NA,NA,TRBV7-9,TRBJ2-7,CASSPILDSHYEQYF,TGTGCCAGCAGCCCCATCCTCGACAGCCACTACGAGCAGTACTTC
NA,NA,TRBV6-5,TRBJ2-5,CASSYRQEEETQYF,TGTGCCAGCAGTTACCGGCAGGAGGAAGAGACCCAGTACTTC
TRBD1,NA,TRBV6-5,TRBJ2-7,CASRSRDRAYEQYF,TGTGCCAGCAGATCCCGGGACAGGGCATACGAGCAGTACTTC
NA,once,TRBV21-1,TRBJ2-7,CASSLPSPSGFRYEQYF,TGTGCCAGCAGCCTCCCATCTCCTAGCGGGTTCCGTTACGAGCAGTACTTC
TRBD2,NA,TRBV7-9,TRBJ2-2,CASTPFSSGGSANTGELFF,TGTGCCAGTACTCCTTTTTCTAGCGGGGGGTCTGCGAACACCGGGGAGCTGTTTTTT
NA,NA,TRBV6-6,TRBJ2-7,CASSYGDSRDEQYF,TGTGCCAGCAGTTACGGGGACTCTCGGGACGAGCAGTACTTC
NA,NA,TRBV6-6,TRBJ1-5,CASSYGLDQPQHF,TGTGCCAGCAGTTACGGTTTAGATCAGCCCCAGCATTTT
NA,NA,TRBV11-2,TRBJ2-7,CASSSTLQYF,TGTGCCAGCAGCTCGACCCTTCAGTACTTC
TRBD2,NA,TRBV7-6,TRBJ2-5,CASSVEAGVGETQYF,TGTGCCAGCAGCGTAGAAGCGGGAGTGGGTGAGACCCAGTACTTC
NA,NA,TRBV4-1,TRBJ2-3,CASSQETVTSTDTQYF,TGCGCCAGCAGCCAAGAAACGGTTACTAGCACAGATACGCAGTATTTT
NA,NA,TRBV7-7,TRBJ1-5,CASSEGDNQPQHF,TGTGCTAGCAGCGAGGGGGACAATCAGCCCCAGCATTTT
NA,NA,TRBV7-9,TRBJ2-3,CASSYSGGLSSDTQYF,TGTGCCAGCAGCTATAGTGGGGGGCTCTCATCAGATACGCAGTATTTT
TRBD1,NA,TRBV18,TRBJ2-3,CASSLDRSGGADTQYF,TGTGCCAGCTCACTTGATCGGTCAGGGGGCGCAGATACGCAGTATTTT
TRBD1,NA,TRBV27,TRBJ2-6,CASSPDRGRGANVLTF,TGTGCCAGCAGTCCGGACAGGGGGCGGGGGGCCAACGTCCTGACTTTC
TRBD2,NA,TRBV7-9,TRBJ2-7,CASSSSGSSGEQYF,TGTGCCAGCAGCTCCAGCGGGAGTTCTGGGGAGCAGTACTTC
NA,NA,TRBV29-1,TRBJ2-5,CSVEEGHLQETQYF,TGCAGCGTTGAAGAGGGCCACCTTCAAGAGACCCAGTACTTC
TRBD2,once,TRBV9,TRBJ2-2,CASSEAGTSYTGELFF,TGTGCCAGCAGCGAAGCCGGGACTAGCTACACCGGGGAGCTGTTTTTT
NA,NA,TRBV9,TRBJ2-1,CASSGPRGDEQFF,TGTGCCAGCAGCGGGCCCAGGGGAGATGAGCAGTTCTTC
NA,NA,TRBV30,TRBJ2-3,CAWTSMTESTDTQYF,TGTGCCTGGACTTCCATGACAGAGAGCACAGATACGCAGTATTTT
NA,NA,TRBV7-2,TRBJ2-6,CASSPGSYNVLTF,TGTGCCAGCAGCCCTGGATCCTACAACGTCCTGACTTTC
TRBD2,once,TRBV11-2,TRBJ2-3,CASSYTSGGPSDTQYF,TGTGCCAGCAGCTACACTAGCGGGGGACCGTCAGATACGCAGTATTTT
NA,many,TRBV6-5,TRBJ2-7,CASSYSAAGEQYF,TGTGCCAGCAGTTACTCCGCGGCCGGCGAGCAGTACTTC
TRBD2,NA,TRBV7-8,TRBJ2-1,CASSIAGAGSQDEQFF,TGTGCCAGCAGCATAGCGGGAGCGGGATCTCAGGATGAGCAGTTCTTC
NA,NA,TRBV18,TRBJ2-5,CASSLKAARGDRETQYF,TGTGCCAGCTCACTGAAGGCCGCCCGCGGCGATAGGGAGACCCAGTACTTC
NA,NA,TRBV4-1,TRBJ2-1,CASSHPAGGLSYNEQFF,TGCGCCAGCAGCCATCCTGCAGGGGGGCTCTCCTACAATGAGCAGTTCTTC
TRBD2,NA,TRBV6-1,TRBJ2-1,CASSDGLAGGYNEQFF,TGTGCCAGCAGTGACGGACTAGCGGGGGGTTACAATGAGCAGTTCTTC
TRBD1,NA,TRBV7-6,TRBJ2-7,CASSLETGYEQYF,TGTGCCAGCAGCCTAGAGACAGGGTACGAGCAGTACTTC
TRBD1,NA,TRBV28,TRBJ1-5,CASSLGTGNQPQHF,TGTGCCAGCAGTTTAGGGACAGGGAATCAGCCCCAGCATTTT
TRBD1,NA,TRBV6-1,TRBJ2-1,CASSGTGLLFF,TGTGCCAGCAGCGGGACAGGGCTTTTGTTCTTC
NA,NA,TRBV19,TRBJ1-1,CASSAPPGEEAFF,TGTGCCAGTAGTGCGCCGCCCGGAGAGGAAGCTTTCTTT
TRBD1,NA,TRBV10-1,TRBJ1-1,CASSPGTGNTEAFF,TGCGCCAGCAGCCCCGGGACAGGGAACACTGAAGCTTTCTTT
NA,NA,TRBV7-2,TRBJ1-2,CASSWDWTEGDYGYTF,TGTGCCAGCAGCTGGGATTGGACAGAGGGGGACTATGGCTACACCTTC
NA,NA,TRBV10-2,TRBJ1-2,CASSELGYTF,TGCGCCAGCAGTGAACTTGGCTACACCTTC
NA,NA,TRBV10-2,TRBJ2-5,CASSRAGRGETQYF,TGCGCCAGCAGTAGGGCGGGAAGGGGGGAGACCCAGTACTTC
NA,NA,TRBV27,TRBJ2-1,CASSQNPGPSYNEQFF,TGTGCCAGCAGTCAGAACCCCGGCCCCTCCTACAATGAGCAGTTCTTC
NA,NA,TRBV2,TRBJ1-2,CASNRKGSFFSYTF,TGTGCCAGCAATAGGAAGGGTTCCTTTTTTAGCTACACCTTC
NA,once,TRBV7-8,TRBJ1-5,CASSPGGGQPQHF,TGTGCCAGCAGCCCCGGAGGAGGTCAGCCCCAGCATTTT
NA,NA,TRBV10-3,TRBJ1-2,CAIRETPRAGSTSGYTF,TGTGCCATCAGGGAAACCCCCCGGGCAGGGTCTACCTCCGGCTACACCTTC
NA,NA,TRBV29-1,TRBJ2-5,CSVEEETQYF,TGCAGCGTTGAAGAAGAGACCCAGTACTTC
NA,NA,TRBV4-1,TRBJ2-2,CASSQGSLTTGELFF,TGCGCCAGCAGCCAAGGTAGCCTAACCACCGGGGAGCTGTTTTTT
NA,NA,TRBV5-6,TRBJ2-1,CASSFGPYNEQFF,TGTGCCAGCAGCTTCGGGCCCTACAATGAGCAGTTCTTC
NA,NA,TRBV7-2,TRBJ1-2,CASSFLMAGARYGYTF,TGTGCCAGCAGCTTTTTGATGGCCGGAGCTCGGTATGGCTACACCTTC
TRBD1,NA,TRBV9,TRBJ2-2,CASSVPRGQGATGELFF,TGTGCCAGCAGCGTCCCTCGGGGACAGGGCGCCACCGGGGAGCTGTTTTTT